This T cell receptor (beta chain) was recorded in a study of blood T cell repertoires in COVID-19. Study-level information: Acute and convalescent COVID-19 samples came from the United States, Italy and Spain. PBMCs, B-cell-depleted T cells, or T cells provided the cDNA or gDNA that made up the material.

As originally analysed: How many nucleated cells were present was estimated from reference gene primer amplification. Sequenced by immunoSEQ multiplex PCR; TCRdb stores in-frame clones only, minus some. That table is the source of V, J and clone size, and D and trimming were worked out from the DNA. The sample records roughly 28,000 clones, roughly 87% being singletons. Germline CDR1 reads SQVTM; CDR2 reads ANQGSEA. Trimming removed 5 bases from V and 2 bases from J, with 15 bases in between. The length of the CDR3 is 14 residues. The receptor's source is a human donor with acute or convalescent COVID-19. The donor label of this sample is uncertain. This chain connects TRBV29-1 to TRBJ1-1; D is uncertain. The sequencing sample was made of peripheral blood. CDR3 protein: CSVSRQRANTEAFF. As DNA, the CDR3 is TGCAGCGTTTCCCGACAAAGAGCAAACACTGAAGCTTTCTTT.